This T cell receptor (beta chain) appears in the sequencing data of a study of blood T cell repertoires in COVID-19. V shed 5 bases, J shed 3 bases, and the junction held 12 bases outside the gene matches. The germline CDR1 and CDR2 sequences are LNHDA and SQIVND (reference sequence). The CDR3 totals 16 residues. Source study methods: Scientists estimated how many nucleated cells there were by amplifying reference gene primers. TCRdb's table, derived via immunoSEQ multiplex PCR, lists solely in-frame clones and lacks some. The DNA was the basis for D and trimming; V, J and clone size are from that table. The table shows hundreds of thousands of clones, with about 91% occurring only once.

The sequence was obtained from a man between 18 and 29 years old with COVID-19, enrolled during active disease. J is TRBJ2-7 and V is TRBV19; 8 bases agree with TRBD1. The material sequenced was peripheral blood. The CDR3 sequence is CASSRQGAEGGYEQYF. The CDR3 DNA reads TGTGCCAGTAGTCGCCAGGGGGCGGAGGGGGGCTACGAGCAGTACTTC.